This passage covers 32 T cell receptor beta chains from one sample sequenced in a study of blood T cell repertoires in COVID-19. Sequencing used immunoSEQ multiplex PCR; TCRdb keeps in-frame clones, though not all of them. The repertoire holds about 57,000 clones, with around three quarters as singletons. The source material was peripheral blood. These receptors all stem from a human donor in a cohort sampled during active COVID-19.

The chain joins TRBV5-6 to TRBJ2-7, with D perhaps matching TRBD2 (6 bases). CDR1 SGHDT and CDR2 YYEEEE come from the germline V gene. V lost 2 bases and J lost 0, with 9 bases in between. The CDR3 runs 14 residues. The CDR3 spells CASSLGTHSYEQYF. The CDR3 DNA reads TGTGCCAGCAGCTTAGGGACTCACTCCTACGAGCAGTACTTC.

V is TRBV7-2 and J is TRBJ2-7, with 8 bases that match TRBD1. The V segment lost 5 bases and the J segment 0 bases; nucleotides outside the gene matches: 6. The CDR3 sequence is 15 residues long. Per germline, CDR1 SGHTA and CDR2 FQGNSA. The CDR3 region is CASSGKDRGSYEQYF. DNA of the CDR3: TGTGCCAGCAGCGGGAAAGACAGGGGCTCCTACGAGCAGTACTTC.

CDR3 protein: CASSFLDGIQPQHF. The CDR3 DNA sequence: TGCGCCAGCAGCTTCCTGGACGGGATTCAGCCCCAGCATTTT. The genes are TRBV5-1 and TRBJ1-5; D gene ambiguous. The CDR3 is made up of 14 amino acids. The V and J ends lost 2 bases and 6 bases respectively, with 12 bases between them. The germline V gene has CDR1 SGHRS and CDR2 YFSETQ.

The chain recombines TRBV20-1 with TRBJ2-3; D gene uncertain. Germline lookup yields CDR1 DFQATT and CDR2 SNEGSKA (reference sequence). This CDR3 contains 11 residues. The ends were cut back, 2 bases at V and 6 bases at J, with 6 bases in the middle. The DNA of the CDR3 is TGCAGTGCTAGATTCGGGGATACGCAGTATTTT. This gives the protein CSARFGDTQYF.

V and J are TRBV27 and TRBJ2-5; TRBD1 agrees at 9 bases. This CDR3 region has 15 residues. The germline V gene has CDR1 MNHEY and CDR2 SMNVEV (reference sequence). The junction had 5 bases not matched to a gene; V was cut back by 3 bases and J by 3 bases. The CDR3, as DNA: TGTGCCAGCAGTTTGTTAGGGACAGGGAAAGAGACCCAGTACTTC. It is translated as CASSLLGTGKETQYF.

This sequence joins TRBV25-1 and TRBJ2-2; D might be TRBD2 (6 bases). The CDR3 is made up of 15 amino acids. V shed 1 base and J shed 4 bases, with 10 bases lying between them. Germline V gene sequence: CDR1 MGHDK, CDR2 SYGVNS. Written as DNA, the CDR3 is TGTGCCAGCAGTGAATCCGGGACTCTCACCGGGGAGCTGTTTTTT. This gives the protein CASSESGTLTGELFF.

This chain joins TRBV24-1 and TRBJ2-7; 10 bases agree with TRBD2. Looked up from germline, CDR1 is KGHDR and CDR2 is SFDVKD. The CDR3 has 14 residues. Trimming took 9 bases from V and 3 from J; bases not matched to a gene: 7. The CDR3 DNA is TGTGCCACCTCGGCGGCTAGCGGGAGCTACGAGCAGTACTTC. Translation gives CATSAASGSYEQYF.

V usage is TRBV5-1 and J usage is TRBJ2-3, with D uncertain. This CDR3 is 14 amino acids long. CDR1 and CDR2 from the germline V gene are SGHRS and YFSETQ. V was trimmed by 0 bases and J by 0 bases, leaving 5 bases between them. The CDR3 sequence: CASSLAHSTDTQYF. The CDR3 bases are TGCGCCAGCAGCTTGGCCCATAGCACAGATACGCAGTATTTT.

The chain links TRBV30 to TRBJ2-7, with D possibly matching TRBD2 (6 bases). The length of the CDR3 is 13 residues. CDR1 GTSNPN and CDR2 SVGIG come from the germline V gene (reference sequence). The V end was cut by 7 bases, the J end by 6 bases, with 19 bases between. The CDR3 sequence is CASRWLGAGEQYF. CDR3 DNA sequence: TGTGCCTCCCGTTGGCTGGGAGCGGGCGAGCAGTACTTC. The full variable domain, in which reference TRBV30 and TRBJ2-7 provide the parts outside the CDR3, is SQTIHQWPATLVQPVGSPLSLECTVEGTSNPNLYWYRQAAGRGLQLLFYSVGIGQISSEVPQNLSASRPQDRQFILSSKKLLLSDSGFYLCASRWLGAGEQYFGPGTRLTVT.

The chain couples TRBV11-3 to TRBJ2-7; no firm D call. This CDR3 region has 14 residues. The V gene's germline CDR1 is SGHNT and CDR2 YENEEA. V was clipped by 6 bases and J by 1 base, with 13 bases between them. The CDR3 spells CASRSPNSSYEQYF. Here the CDR3 DNA reads TGTGCCAGCAGGAGTCCCAACAGTTCCTACGAGCAGTACTTC. Complete variable domain (other parts from reference TRBV11-3 and TRBJ2-7): EAGVVQSPRYKIIEKKQPVAFWCNPISGHNTLYWYLQNLGQGPELLIRYENEEAVDDSQLPKDRFSAERLKGVDSTLKIQPAELGDSAVYLCASRSPNSSYEQYFGPGTRLTVT.

This clone was detected ten times or more. The V and J genes are TRBV13 and TRBJ1-1; D ambiguous. Germline V gives CDR1 PRHDT, CDR2 FYEKMQ (reference sequence). Trimming removed 5 bases from V and 4 bases from J, with 14 bases in between. This CDR3 is built from 14 residues. The chain's CDR3 is CASSRGWGGTEAFF. CDR3 sequence (DNA): TGTGCCAGCAGCCGGGGTTGGGGTGGCACTGAAGCTTTCTTT.

This sequence joins TRBV7-9 and TRBJ2-1, with a tentative D call TRBD2 (6 bases). Germline V lookup: CDR1 SEHNR, CDR2 FQNEAQ (reference sequence). The CDR3 loop spans 15 amino acids. Trimming pared 5 bases from V and 9 bases from J, leaving 20 bases between. The CDR3 nucleotides are TGTGCCAGCAGCCCCCGCGGGGTGCTAGCTGGTGAGCAGTTCTTC. This translates into CASSPRGVLAGEQFF.

V is TRBV2 and J is TRBJ2-4; D not resolved. There are 17 residues in the CDR3. Germline CDR1 reads SNHLY; CDR2 reads FYNNEI. V lost 2 bases and J lost 3, with 17 bases in between. The CDR3 region has the DNA TGTGCCAGCAGTGAACTCGTTAGCCATGACGGCAAAAACATTCAGTACTTC. Translation: CASSELVSHDGKNIQYF.

The rearrangement links TRBV5-1 to TRBJ2-2; weak D call: TRBD1 (5 bases). The CDR3 runs to 14 residues. Trimming shortened V by 0 bases and J by 4 bases, and 7 bases separated the two germline ends. Per germline, CDR1 SGHRS and CDR2 YFSETQ. CDR3 residues: CASSLDRTTGELFF. The CDR3 DNA follows: TGCGCCAGCAGCTTGGACAGGACCACCGGGGAGCTGTTTTTT. Full variable domain (missing parts from reference TRBV5-1 and TRBJ2-2): KAGVTQTPRYLIKTRGQQVTLSCSPISGHRSVSWYQQTPGQGLQFLFEYFSETQRNKGNFPGRFSGRQFSNSRSEMNVSTLELGDSALYLCASSLDRTTGELFFGEGSRLTVL.

This clone has just one count. The chain recombines TRBV3-1 (or the pseudogene TRBV3-2) with TRBJ2-3, with TRBD2 matching over 7 bases. The CDR3 covers 15 residues. Germline V gives CDR1 LGHDT, CDR2 YNNKEL (reference sequence). Trimming took 3 bases from V and 6 from J; bases not matched to a gene: 9. The CDR3 loop is CASSQMSGTSDTQYF. The CDR3 DNA reads TGTGCCAGCAGCCAGATGAGCGGGACTTCGGATACGCAGTATTTT.

V gene TRBV28 combines with J gene TRBJ2-1, with 9 bases fitting TRBD2. There are 14 residues in the CDR3. Germline CDR1 is MDHEN and CDR2 is SYDVKM. V was pared by 11 bases and J by 3 bases, with 8 bases of the junction left unmatched. The CDR3 DNA reads as TGTGCCGCGAAGCGGGAGGTTGTCTACAATGAGCAGTTCTTC. This translates into CAAKREVVYNEQFF.

V is TRBV5-1 and J is TRBJ2-7; no reliable D call. Trimming stripped 4 bases from V and 2 bases from J, with 13 bases between. This CDR3 comprises 14 residues. CDR1 and CDR2 (germline): SGHRS, YFSETQ. Here the CDR3 DNA reads TGCGCCAGCAGCCCTCGACAAGCAGCCTACGAGCAGTACTTC. This encodes CASSPRQAAYEQYF.

The chain combines TRBV3-1 (or the pseudogene TRBV3-2) with TRBJ1-1, with 8 positions matching TRBD1. CDR1 is LGHDT and CDR2 is YNNKEL in the germline V gene (reference sequence). Trimming removed 4 bases from V and 5 bases from J; junction bases left unmatched: 6. The CDR3 is 14 amino acids. The CDR3 DNA reads TGTGCCAGCAGCCCGGACAGGGCGGGAACTGAAGCTTTCTTT. Translation: CASSPDRAGTEAFF.

This chain connects TRBV30 to TRBJ2-2; TRBD2 aligns across 16 bases. CDR3 length: 16 residues. The V gene's germline CDR1 is GTSNPN and CDR2 SVGIG (reference sequence). V trimming: 4 bases; J trimming: 6 bases; junction bases outside the gene matches: 5. The CDR3 region has the DNA TGTGCCTGGACGGGACTAGCGGGAGGGCTCTCCGGGGAGCTGTTTTTT. It codes for CAWTGLAGGLSGELFF.

V and J are TRBV7-2 and TRBJ2-3, with D perhaps TRBD1 (6 bases). The germline V and J ends were trimmed by 1 base and 11 bases, with 22 bases remaining between them. CDR3 length: 16 amino acids. Germline-derived CDR1 and CDR2 are SGHTA and FQGNSA. The CDR3 reads CASSLGQGHSQGGQYF. The CDR3 bases are TGTGCCAGCAGCTTAGGGCAGGGGCATTCACAAGGGGGGCAGTATTTT.

The chain is built from TRBV6-5 and TRBJ1-6; TRBD1 aligns across 8 bases. CDR1 MNHEY and CDR2 SVGAGI come from the germline V gene. The CDR3 totals 16 residues. V shed 2 bases, J shed 7 bases, and the junction held 7 bases outside the gene matches. The CDR3 DNA is TGTGCCAGCAGTTACGGCCGACAGGGGAAGAATTCACCCCTCCACTTT. Protein: CASSYGRQGKNSPLHF.

The V call is TRBV30, the J call TRBJ1-2, with D unclear. In germline, CDR1 is GTSNPN, CDR2 SVGIG (reference sequence). There are 13 residues in the CDR3. Trimming removed 0 bases at V and 0 bases at J, with 5 bases between. The CDR3: CAWSVQANYGYTF. The CDR3 DNA follows: TGTGCCTGGAGTGTTCAGGCTAACTATGGCTACACCTTC.

The gene calls are TRBV5-6 and TRBJ2-7; D might be TRBD2 (7 bases). CDR1 and CDR2 (germline): SGHDT, YYEEEE. Trimming pared 1 base from V and 5 bases from J, leaving 16 bases between. The CDR3 is made up of 15 amino acids. CDR3 DNA sequence: TGTGCCAGCAGCTTGAGGAAACAGGGAGGGGACGAGCAGTACTTC. Amino acids: CASSLRKQGGDEQYF.

The chain is built from TRBV19 and TRBJ1-6, with TRBD1 matching 12 bases. This CDR3 is built from 16 residues. Germline trimming cut 3 bases from V and 6 bases from J; bases unmatched to any gene: 3. Germline-derived CDR1 and CDR2 are LNHDA and SQIVND (reference sequence). The CDR3 region has the DNA TGTGCCAGTAGTATTCTGGGACAGGGGGCTAATTCACCCCTCCACTTT. This gives the protein CASSILGQGANSPLHF.

This clone showed up just a few times. The J gene is TRBJ2-2, the V gene TRBV10-3; tentatively, D is TRBD2 (5 bases). CDR1 is ENHRY, CDR2 SYGVKD, per germline. CDR3 length equals 14 residues. V dropped 8 bases and J dropped 3 bases, with 13 bases sitting between them. CDR3 region: CAIPRGSDTGELFF. The DNA for the CDR3 is TGTGCCATCCCGAGAGGGTCCGACACCGGGGAGCTGTTTTTT.

The CDR3 bases are TGTGCCATCAGTGAGCGAGGGGATACGCAGTATTTT. It yields the protein CAISERGDTQYF. V is TRBV10-3 and J is TRBJ2-3; D may be TRBD2 (5 bases). Trimming took off 2 bases at V and 6 bases at J, with 6 bases between the two ends. The CDR3 length is 12 residues. CDR1 is ENHRY, CDR2 SYGVKD, per germline.

This chain joins TRBV11-3 and TRBJ2-7; 9 nucleotides align to TRBD1. CDR1 and CDR2 from the germline V gene are SGHNT and YENEEA. J gave up 3 bases and V 2 bases, and 5 bases lay outside the gene matches. The CDR3 loop spans 15 amino acids. The CDR3 sequence: CASSLTGQGIYEQYF. The CDR3 nucleotides are TGTGCCAGCAGCTTAACCGGACAGGGGATCTACGAGCAGTACTTC.

This clone was seen only once. This chain links TRBV21-1 with TRBJ2-1; the table's D gene call, TRBD2, was not cross checked with the DNA. TRBV21-1 is a known pseudogene. The length of the CDR3 is 18 residues. The CDR3 DNA reads TGTGCCAGCAGCAATAGAAAAGGAGCCCAACCCCATTACAATGAGCAGTTCTTC. This gives the protein CASSNRKGAQPHYNEQFF.

The chain links TRBV18 to TRBJ1-2, with 9 bases fitting TRBD1. V lost 5 bases to trimming and J lost 5 bases; unmatched junction nucleotides: 3. This CDR3 contains 13 residues. Germline V CDR1 and CDR2: KGHSH, LQKENI. DNA of the CDR3: TGTGCCAGCTCAAGGGGACAGGGTTATGGCTACACCTTC. Residues: CASSRGQGYGYTF.

The chain uses TRBV5-5 and TRBJ2-1, with 10 bases lining up with TRBD1. The CDR3 runs 17 residues. The germline CDR1 and CDR2 sequences are SGHKS and YYEKEE (reference sequence). J gave up 9 bases and V 4 bases, and 16 bases lay outside the gene matches. The CDR3 sequence: CASSPKTGTGDLGEQFF. For the CDR3, the DNA is TGTGCCAGCAGCCCGAAAACCGGGACAGGGGATTTAGGTGAGCAGTTCTTC.

The V call is TRBV28, the J call TRBJ1-1; D is perhaps TRBD1 (6 bases). CDR1 and CDR2 from the germline V gene are MDHEN and SYDVKM. The CDR3 totals 17 residues. Trimming shortened V by 4 bases and J by 3 bases, and 21 bases separated the two germline ends. CDR3 region: CASSSPGVRFDHTEAFF. The CDR3 region has the DNA TGTGCCAGCAGTTCCCCAGGGGTTAGGTTTGACCACACTGAAGCTTTCTTT.

V is TRBV10-3 and J is TRBJ2-7; D is unclear. The CDR3 loop spans 14 amino acids. Germline-derived CDR1 and CDR2 are ENHRY and SYGVKD. Trimming left V 11 bases short and J 6 bases short, with 23 bases between. In nucleotides, the CDR3 is TGTGCCGCGGCTGAATCGGGTGCCACCATCGAGCAGTACTTC. As protein: CAAAESGATIEQYF.